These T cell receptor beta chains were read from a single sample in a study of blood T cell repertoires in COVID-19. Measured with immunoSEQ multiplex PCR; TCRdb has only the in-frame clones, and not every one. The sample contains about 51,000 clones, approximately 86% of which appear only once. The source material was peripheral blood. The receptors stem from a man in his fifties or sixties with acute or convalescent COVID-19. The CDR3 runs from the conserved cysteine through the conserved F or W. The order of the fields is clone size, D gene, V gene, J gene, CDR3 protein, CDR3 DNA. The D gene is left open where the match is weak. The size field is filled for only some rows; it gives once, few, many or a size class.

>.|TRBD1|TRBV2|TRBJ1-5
CASSVGTGNTYSNQPQHF
TGTGCCAGCAGTGTGGGGACAGGTAATACTTATAGCAATCAGCCCCAGCATTTT
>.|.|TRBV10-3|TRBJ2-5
CAISDLGGGQETQYF
TGTGCCATCAGTGACTTGGGGGGGGGCCAGGAGACCCAGTACTTC
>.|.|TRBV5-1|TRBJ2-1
CARSPEGGIGSGSYNEQFF
TGCGCCCGCAGCCCGGAGGGGGGGATTGGTAGTGGGTCCTACAATGAGCAGTTCTTC
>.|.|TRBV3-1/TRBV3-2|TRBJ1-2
CASSQAVGGGYTF
TGTGCCAGCAGCCAAGCGGTCGGGGGAGGCTACACCTTC
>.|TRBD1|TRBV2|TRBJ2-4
CASSEVGTGENIQYF
TGTGCCAGCAGTGAAGTGGGGACAGGGGAAAACATTCAGTACTTC
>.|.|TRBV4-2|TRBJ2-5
CASSQEQNQETQYF
TGTGCCAGCAGCCAAGAGCAGAACCAAGAGACCCAGTACTTC
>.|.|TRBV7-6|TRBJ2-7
CASSPLEASWSEQYF
TGTGCCAGCAGCCCCCTCGAAGCTAGCTGGTCCGAGCAGTACTTC
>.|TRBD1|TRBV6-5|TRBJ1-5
CASFDGQGGNQPQHF
TGTGCCAGCTTCGATGGACAGGGAGGCAATCAGCCCCAGCATTTT
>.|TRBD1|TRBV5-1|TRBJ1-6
CASSRGTDINSPLHF
TGCGCCAGCAGCCGGGGGACAGACATCAATTCACCCCTCCACTTT
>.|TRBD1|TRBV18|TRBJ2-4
CASSPPGQALGIQYF
TGTGCCAGCTCACCACCGGGACAGGCTCTGGGCATTCAGTACTTC
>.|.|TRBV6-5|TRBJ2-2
CASTARGVDTGELFF
TGTGCCAGCACTGCCCGGGGAGTGGATACCGGGGAGCTGTTTTTT
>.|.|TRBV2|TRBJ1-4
CASSDKGGINEKLFF
TGTGCCAGCAGTGATAAGGGCGGGATTAATGAAAAACTGTTTTTT
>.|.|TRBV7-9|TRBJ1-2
CASRQGQSYGYTF
TGTGCCAGCAGGCAAGGACAGTCTTATGGCTACACCTTC
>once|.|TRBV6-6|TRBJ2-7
CASSYSSRVYEQYF
TGTGCCAGCAGTTACTCGAGCAGGGTTTACGAGCAGTACTTC